This TCR beta chain was captured in a study of cytomegalovirus exposure and HLA in healthy donors. Overall study: Earlier sequencing of approximately 180 million T cells yielded nearly 120 million unique TCR beta sequences. Study results and caveats: Later analysis revealed greater clonal expansion in HLA-associated TCR beta chains than in equally common others.

Germline V gives CDR1 SGHDN, CDR2 FVKESK. The CDR3 sequence is 12 residues long. Trimming at V came to 4 bases and at J to 15 bases, leaving 9 bases not matched to a gene. The table lists this clone with a few counts. Antigen specificity is unknown. The primer mix had 60 Vbeta and 13 Jbeta primers. Generated by immunoSEQ multiplex PCR, the TCRdb table keeps only in-frame clones and is missing some. The sample includes some 120,000 clones, 8% to 9.5% of them seen just once. Sequenced input: PBMCs. The rearrangement joins TRBV14 to TRBJ2-1, with TRBD2 matching 7 bases. The TCR comes from a man between 35 and 55 years old in good health and CMV-seronegative. The CDR3 nucleotides are TGTGCCAGCAGCCGCATCGGGAGGTTCGGGTTCTTC. Translating gives CASSRIGRFGFF.